The T cell receptor beta chain described here comes from a study of shared clonotypes between healthy human individuals. As for the study in general: There were three CD4 naive, three CD4 memory, two CD8 naive and one CD8 memory plates per donor. Study-wide results and caveats: Shared across a few donors were around 5% of the naive CD4 clonotypes. Across subsets, estimated richness was generally greater for naive than for memory populations.

TCRdb keeps only in-frame clones here, not all; method: immunoSEQ multiplex PCR. This sample has roughly 2.5 million clones; around nine tenths occur once, and the top ten carry around 0.14%. Healthy adults negative for HIV, lacking recent acute infections or vaccinations, served as donors. This clone was observed a single time. Antigen specificity is unknown. The receptor comes from a man aged 18 to 35 in good health. Sequenced sample: naive CD4+ T cells sorted from blood. Subset: CD45RA+ positively selected.

The CDR3, as DNA: TGTGCCAGCACCTCCTCCCCGGGGGGCGGCACAGATACGCAGTATTTT. It is translated as CASTSSPGGGTDTQYF. V and J are TRBV25-1 and TRBJ2-3, with a tentative D call TRBD2 (7 bases). CDR3 size: 16 residues. With 7 bases removed from V and 1 base from J, the gap between germline ends came to 18 bases. Per germline, CDR1 MGHDK and CDR2 SYGVNS. Full variable domain (missing parts from reference TRBV25-1 and TRBJ2-3): EADIYQTPRYLVIGTGKKITLECSQTMGHDKMYWYQQDPGMELHLIHYSYGVNSTEKGDLSSESTVSRIRTEHFPLTLESARPSHTSQYLCASTSSPGGGTDTQYFGPGTRLTVL.